Ten or more counts support the clone carrying this TCR beta chain. Its antigen is not identified. The CDR3 is 16 amino acids. Germline V gene sequence: CDR1 SEHNR, CDR2 FQNEAQ (reference sequence). V was shortened by 4 bases and J by 6 bases, with 21 bases between the two germline ends. TCRdb used MiXCR to reprocess the reads, holding one entry per CDR3 protein. The table includes about 490,000 distinct CDR3 sequences, 26% detected once. This sample was included in a study of T cell repertoires in cytomegalovirus infection. Study-wide points: Identification of carriers of CMV plus the relevant HLA was performed using cumulative public TCR beta family frequency.

J is TRBJ1-1 and V is TRBV7-9, with a possible D match to TRBD1 (5 bases). This sequence originates from a human donor in good health (CMV status not recorded). Some clones in this sample may be carry-over from other donors' samples. The specimen was PBMCs. The CDR3 DNA follows: TGTGCCAGCAGCTCCCACCGGTTGGGGGAAAAGTCTGAAGCTTTCTTT. Residues: CASSSHRLGEKSEAFF.